This T cell receptor (beta chain) was captured by sequencing in a study of blood T cell repertoires in COVID-19. Across the study: Sample material is recorded as cDNA or gDNA derived from T cells, B-cell-depleted T cells, or PBMCs.

Exposed participants encountered a COVID-19 case during the 2 weeks preceding study entry. Deletions cut 5 bases from V and 2 bases from J, with 14 bases between. The CDR3 loop spans 15 amino acids. Germline V gives CDR1 MDHEN, CDR2 SYDVKM. Clones were read by immunoSEQ multiplex PCR, and TCRdb kept only the in-frame ones, dropping some. This table holds 350,000 or so clones, about nine tenths found once. This receptor was taken from a woman younger than 45 who had been exposed to COVID-19. Sequencing was done on a sample of PBMCs or T cells enriched from blood (not recorded which). This chain connects TRBV28 to TRBJ2-3; D is undetermined. In DNA, the CDR3 is TGTGCCAGCAGTCCGCCCTCGGGTAACACAGATACGCAGTATTTT. Its translation: CASSPPSGNTDTQYF.